This T cell receptor beta chain stems from a study of cytomegalovirus exposure and HLA in healthy donors. Study summary: As released early, the data held 70 million to 100 million unique TCRs from HLA-typed donors. Study-level results: In vitro experiments confirmed that three CMV-associated chains were specific for CMV antigens. CMV serostatus was the only immune exposure information that was available.

The PCR had 60 Vbeta and 13 Jbeta primers. Generated by immunoSEQ multiplex PCR, the TCRdb table keeps only in-frame clones and is missing some. The sample shows about 180,000 clones, 75% to 90% of them seen only once. To note about this clone: What it binds is not known.

The material sequenced was PBMCs. The TCR was taken from a girl between 10 and 17 years old in good health and CMV-seropositive.

This chain's CDR3 is CASSGGSSYNEQFF. Written as DNA, the CDR3 is TGTGCCAGTAGTGGTGGGAGCTCCTACAATGAGCAGTTCTTC. This sequence joins TRBV19 and TRBJ2-1; possibly TRBD2 for D (5 bases). This CDR3 contains 14 residues. Trimming stripped 5 bases from V and 0 bases from J, with 8 bases between. Germline loops: CDR1 LNHDA, CDR2 SQIVND (reference sequence).